Listed here is a single T cell receptor beta chain. This CDR3 region has 13 residues. CDR1 KGHSH and CDR2 LQKENI come from the germline V gene. V lost 0 bases and J 4 bases, leaving 3 bases between the germline ends. This record belongs to a study of blood T cell repertoires in COVID-19. Study as a whole: The United States, Italy and Spain were the sources of the acute and convalescent COVID-19 samples. Sources were T cells, B-cell-depleted T cells, or PBMCs; the material itself was cDNA or gDNA.

In the original workflow: Amplification with reference gene primers provided the estimates of nucleated cell counts. Here immunoSEQ multiplex PCR was the method, and the copy in TCRdb shows in-frame clones only, minus some. That table gives V, J and clone size, and the DNA gave D and trimming. This sample has 150,000 to 200,000 clones, with roughly 86% found just once. Sequenced: peripheral blood. This chain connects TRBV18 to TRBJ1-4; no clear D. This receptor was obtained from a man aged 18 to 30 with acute or convalescent COVID-19. CDR3 loop: CASSPPNNEKLFF. DNA for the CDR3: TGTGCCAGCTCACCACCCAATAATGAAAAACTGTTTTTT.